Listed below are T cell receptor beta chains from one sample, sequenced in a study of blood T cell repertoires in COVID-19. Generated by immunoSEQ multiplex PCR, the TCRdb table keeps only in-frame clones and is missing some. The sample consists of about 84,000 clones, roughly 80% of them appearing once. The source material was peripheral blood. These receptors all stem from a woman of 80 years or more with acute or convalescent COVID-19. Both conserved end residues are part of each CDR3. D genes are given only for firm matches. Clone size is not always given. Where it is, it says once, few, many or a class for expanded clones.

J: TRBJ1-1
size: -
D: TRBD1
V: TRBV6-5
CDR3: CASSRDRNTEAFF
DNA: TGTGCCAGCAGCAGGGACAGGAACACTGAAGCTTTCTTT

J: TRBJ2-7
size: -
D: TRBD2
V: TRBV7-2
CDR3: CASSPTSGGAYEQYF
DNA: TGTGCCAGCAGCCCAACTAGCGGGGGGGCCTACGAGCAGTACTTC

J: TRBJ1-1
size: -
D: -
V: TRBV6-2/TRBV6-3
CDR3: CASSYFRGTEAFF
DNA: TGTGCCAGCAGTTATTTCCGGGGGACTGAAGCTTTCTTT

J: TRBJ1-5
size: few
D: -
V: TRBV7-2
CDR3: CASSLGEPDQPQHF
DNA: TGTGCCAGCAGCTTAGGGGAGCCGGATCAGCCCCAGCATTTT

J: TRBJ1-2
size: -
D: TRBD1
V: TRBV5-1
CDR3: CASSITGGRDGYTF
DNA: TGCGCCAGCAGCATAACAGGGGGCAGGGATGGCTACACCTTC

J: TRBJ1-1
size: once
D: -
V: TRBV19
CDR3: CASSESRSTEAFF
DNA: TGTGCCAGTAGCGAATCGAGAAGCACTGAAGCTTTCTTT

J: TRBJ2-2
size: -
D: TRBD1
V: TRBV30
CDR3: CAWGIGTVYSGELFF
DNA: TGTGCCTGGGGGATCGGGACAGTCTACAGCGGGGAGCTGTTTTTT

J: TRBJ2-5
size: -
D: TRBD1
V: TRBV5-4
CDR3: CASSPTGVQETQYF
DNA: TGTGCCAGCAGCCCGACAGGGGTGCAAGAGACCCAGTACTTC

J: TRBJ2-3
size: -
D: TRBD2
V: TRBV3-1/TRBV3-2
CDR3: CASSQFSGGRTDTQYF
DNA: TGTGCCAGCAGCCAGTTTAGCGGGGGGCGCACAGATACGCAGTATTTT

J: TRBJ1-4
size: once
D: TRBD1
V: TRBV19
CDR3: CASSKRTGGDEKLFF
DNA: TGTGCCAGTAGTAAACGGACAGGGGGGGATGAAAAACTGTTTTTT

J: TRBJ1-1
size: -
D: TRBD1
V: TRBV25-1
CDR3: CASRDPGTGEAFF
DNA: TGTGCCAGCAGGGATCCAGGGACAGGTGAAGCTTTCTTT

J: TRBJ2-6
size: -
D: -
V: TRBV15
CDR3: CATSREPLGSGANVLTF
DNA: TGTGCCACCAGCAGAGAACCACTAGGCTCTGGGGCCAACGTCCTGACTTTC

J: TRBJ2-3
size: once
D: TRBD2
V: TRBV19
CDR3: CASDRLARTDTQYF
DNA: TGTGCCAGTGATAGACTAGCCCGTACAGATACGCAGTATTTT

J: TRBJ2-3
size: once
D: TRBD2
V: TRBV30
CDR3: CAWSVNGGAGDTQYF
DNA: TGTGCCTGGAGTGTTAACGGGGGGGCGGGAGATACGCAGTATTTT

J: TRBJ1-2
size: few
D: TRBD1
V: TRBV10-3
CDR3: CAISARTGGSYGYTF
DNA: TGTGCCATCAGTGCCAGGACAGGTGGGAGCTATGGCTACACCTTC

J: TRBJ1-1
size: -
D: TRBD1
V: TRBV6-1
CDR3: CASSDNRGGTEAFF
DNA: TGTGCCAGCAGTGACAACAGGGGTGGCACTGAAGCTTTCTTT

J: TRBJ1-4
size: few
D: -
V: TRBV12-3/TRBV12-4
CDR3: CASESDSNEKLFF
DNA: TGTGCCAGTGAATCCGACAGTAATGAAAAACTGTTTTTT

J: TRBJ2-3
size: -
D: -
V: TRBV6-5
CDR3: CASSNRQATDTQYF
DNA: TGTGCCAGCAGCAATCGACAAGCTACAGATACGCAGTATTTT

J: TRBJ1-3
size: -
D: -
V: TRBV5-1
CDR3: CASRRESGNTIYF
DNA: TGCGCCAGCAGACGGGAATCCGGAAACACCATATATTTT

J: TRBJ1-6
size: -
D: -
V: TRBV11-3
CDR3: CASSLVADSPLHF
DNA: TGTGCCAGCAGCTTAGTGGCAGATTCACCCCTCCACTTT

J: TRBJ2-7
size: few
D: TRBD1
V: TRBV6-1
CDR3: CASSETGKQSYEQYF
DNA: TGTGCCAGCAGTGAGACAGGGAAACAGTCCTACGAGCAGTACTTC

J: TRBJ1-5
size: -
D: -
V: TRBV18
CDR3: CASSPAENQPQHF
DNA: TGTGCCAGCTCACCAGCCGAGAATCAGCCCCAGCATTTT

J: TRBJ2-3
size: -
D: -
V: TRBV9
CDR3: CASSVWVGGPTDTQYF
DNA: TGTGCCAGCAGCGTATGGGTGGGGGGGCCGACAGATACGCAGTATTTT

J: TRBJ2-3
size: once
D: TRBD2
V: TRBV7-6
CDR3: CASSLEGASGGADTQYF
DNA: TGTGCCAGCAGCTTAGAAGGAGCTAGCGGGGGGGCAGATACGCAGTATTTT

J: TRBJ2-3
size: many
D: TRBD2
V: TRBV7-8
CDR3: CASTLRTSGGSASTDTQYF
DNA: TGTGCCAGCACCCTCCGGACTAGCGGGGGGTCGGCTAGCACAGATACGCAGTATTTT

J: TRBJ2-6
size: -
D: -
V: TRBV5-5
CDR3: CASSWRGLGDSGANVLTF
DNA: TGTGCCAGCAGCTGGCGCGGGTTGGGCGACTCTGGGGCCAACGTCCTGACTTTC

J: TRBJ1-1
size: few
D: -
V: TRBV18
CDR3: CASSPYVGIQGNTEAFF
DNA: TGTGCCAGCTCACCCTATGTCGGGATCCAAGGGAACACTGAAGCTTTCTTT

J: TRBJ2-7
size: -
D: TRBD2
V: TRBV29-1
CDR3: CSVLSGGAYEQYF
DNA: TGCAGCGTCCTTTCGGGGGGGGCCTACGAGCAGTACTTC

J: TRBJ2-1
size: -
D: -
V: TRBV6-1
CDR3: CASSFNEQFF
DNA: TGTGCCAGCAGCTTCAATGAGCAGTTCTTC